A selection of T cell receptor beta chains follows, all from one sample in a study of cytomegalovirus exposure and HLA in healthy donors. Measured with immunoSEQ multiplex PCR; TCRdb has only the in-frame clones, and not every one. This table has more than 100,000 clones, roughly three quarters appearing once. The material sequenced was PBMCs. Receptors originate from a woman aged 35 to 49 in good health and CMV-seronegative. Both conserved end residues are trimmed from each CDR3.

V gene: TRBV29-1
CDR3 length: 14
CDR3 protein: SVRSQGVKFSHEAF

V gene: TRBV4-1
CDR3 length: 13
CDR3 protein: ASSQEGQGNEKLF

V gene: TRBV7-9
CDR3 length: 11
CDR3 protein: ASSQGQSYGYT

V gene: TRBV5-6
CDR3 length: 17
CDR3 protein: ASSYRDRGNQRVNYGYT

V gene: TRBV6-5
CDR3 length: 12
CDR3 protein: ASSYEEAYTEAF

V gene: TRBV5-6
CDR3 length: 12
CDR3 protein: ASSLQSSTDTQY

V gene: TRBV6-5
CDR3 length: 14
CDR3 protein: ASSYSRSGASDTQY

V gene: TRBV27
CDR3 length: 13
CDR3 protein: ASSRDSSYNSPLH

V gene: TRBV4-3
CDR3 length: 13
CDR3 protein: ASSQEPGWNTEAF

V gene: TRBV15
CDR3 length: 13
CDR3 protein: ATSTRGGRDNEQF

V gene: TRBV4-1
CDR3 length: 13
CDR3 protein: ASSQGGQGWDGYT

V gene: TRBV6-5
CDR3 length: 11
CDR3 protein: ASRDSPAYEQY

V gene: TRBV19
CDR3 length: 12
CDR3 protein: ASSSTTGTVEAF

V gene: TRBV5-6
CDR3 length: 14
CDR3 protein: ASSWRPTDLNTEAF

V gene: TRBV5-1
CDR3 length: 13
CDR3 protein: ASSREADLSETQY

V gene: TRBV7-9
CDR3 length: 16
CDR3 protein: ASSSRTSGGGTQETQY

V gene: TRBV6-1
CDR3 length: 13
CDR3 protein: ATTSGTGGGQPQH

V gene: TRBV6-6
CDR3 length: 11
CDR3 protein: ASSSQQNYGYT

V gene: TRBV9
CDR3 length: 12
CDR3 protein: ASSVEGSGNTIY

V gene: TRBV7-9
CDR3 length: 13
CDR3 protein: ASSAQGLSNTEAF

V gene: TRBV2
CDR3 length: 11
CDR3 protein: ASRIDRAEGYT

V gene: TRBV6-5
CDR3 length: 12
CDR3 protein: ASSPQQATETQY

V gene: TRBV6-6
CDR3 length: 12
CDR3 protein: ASSPGTFQETQY

V gene: TRBV7-2
CDR3 length: 12
CDR3 protein: ASSLRQGSDTQY

V gene: TRBV18
CDR3 length: 11
CDR3 protein: ASSSRQQETQY

V gene: TRBV18
CDR3 length: 14
CDR3 protein: ASSPYEPGHNTEAF

V gene: TRBV29-1
CDR3 length: 10
CDR3 protein: SVAGYTYEQY

V gene: TRBV30
CDR3 length: 9
CDR3 protein: AWVGSYGYT

V gene: TRBV7-9
CDR3 length: 11
CDR3 protein: ASTQLQGYEQY

V gene: TRBV28
CDR3 length: 11
CDR3 protein: ASSRGDGFEQY

V gene: TRBV4-1
CDR3 length: 13
CDR3 protein: ASSQWGRGNQPQH

V gene: TRBV19
CDR3 length: 11
CDR3 protein: ASSITQGGGYT

V gene: TRBV28
CDR3 length: 12
CDR3 protein: ASRWDRGRETQY

V gene: TRBV10-3
CDR3 length: 17
CDR3 protein: AISVLWGQTQTKRYGYT

V gene: TRBV28
CDR3 length: 13
CDR3 protein: ASSESGGPSGELF

V gene: TRBV30
CDR3 length: 12
CDR3 protein: AWNTGISNQPQH

V gene: TRBV4-1
CDR3 length: 16
CDR3 protein: ASSHMSRGRGSGNTIY